Listed below are T cell receptor beta chains from one sample, sequenced in a study of early T cells in non-severe SARS-CoV-2 infection. TCRdb used MiXCR to reprocess the 5' RACE reads, holding one entry per CDR3 protein. The sample records 25,000 to 35,000 distinct CDR3 sequences, around 5.2% being singletons. The sample consisted of whole blood. Receptors were obtained from an adult who was a healthcare worker with PCR-confirmed SARS-CoV-2 infection or an uninfected control (not recorded which). CDR3s include the opening cysteine and the closing phenylalanine or tryptophan. Each record gives: clone size, J gene, V gene, D gene, CDR3 protein, CDR3 DNA. The D gene is left open where the match is weak. The size of a clone is reported for some rows only, either as once, few or many, or as a class for expanded clones.

clone_size: many; j_call: TRBJ1-3; v_call: TRBV5-1; d_call: NA; cdr3_aa: CASSPMGRNTIYF; cdr3_nt: TGCGCCAGCAGCCCAATGGGCCGAAACACCATATATTTT
clone_size: few; j_call: TRBJ1-1; v_call: TRBV7-2; d_call: NA; cdr3_aa: CASSSTEETEAFF; cdr3_nt: TGTGCCAGCAGCTCGACAGAAGAGACTGAAGCTTTCTTT
clone_size: many; j_call: TRBJ1-1; v_call: TRBV11-2; d_call: NA; cdr3_aa: CASSLVRGHTEAFF; cdr3_nt: TGTGCCAGCAGCTTAGTTCGGGGGCACACTGAAGCTTTCTTT
clone_size: NA; j_call: TRBJ2-1; v_call: TRBV9; d_call: TRBD2; cdr3_aa: CASSPLGGSFYEQFF; cdr3_nt: TGTGCCAGCAGCCCCCTCGGCGGGAGTTTCTATGAGCAGTTCTTC
clone_size: many; j_call: TRBJ2-1; v_call: TRBV7-2; d_call: NA; cdr3_aa: CASSRDRNEQFF; cdr3_nt: TGTGCCAGCAGCCGGGACCGCAATGAGCAGTTCTTC
clone_size: NA; j_call: TRBJ2-1; v_call: TRBV5-1; d_call: TRBD1; cdr3_aa: CASSLRTGPEQFF; cdr3_nt: TGCGCCAGCAGCTTGAGGACAGGGCCTGAGCAGTTCTTC
clone_size: few; j_call: TRBJ2-3; v_call: TRBV28; d_call: TRBD2; cdr3_aa: CASSPPPVAGGDTQYF; cdr3_nt: TGTGCCAGCAGTCCCCCCCCGGTAGCGGGAGGAGATACGCAGTATTTT
clone_size: many; j_call: TRBJ2-1; v_call: TRBV12-3/TRBV12-4; d_call: NA; cdr3_aa: CASSFGYNEQFF; cdr3_nt: TGTGCCAGCAGTTTCGGGTATAATGAGCAGTTCTTC
clone_size: many; j_call: TRBJ2-3; v_call: TRBV5-5; d_call: TRBD2; cdr3_aa: CASSPEAGGSDTQYF; cdr3_nt: TGTGCCAGCAGCCCGGAAGCGGGAGGATCAGATACGCAGTATTTT
clone_size: many; j_call: TRBJ1-6; v_call: TRBV18; d_call: TRBD1; cdr3_aa: CASSPQTPRTGDNSPLHF; cdr3_nt: TGTGCCAGCTCACCACAAACTCCGAGGACAGGGGACAATTCACCCCTCCACTTT
clone_size: many; j_call: TRBJ2-1; v_call: TRBV29-1; d_call: NA; cdr3_aa: CSVEERAGSGNEQFF; cdr3_nt: TGCAGCGTTGAAGAACGTGCGGGATCGGGGAATGAGCAGTTCTTC
clone_size: NA; j_call: TRBJ2-4; v_call: TRBV10-1; d_call: TRBD1; cdr3_aa: CASSDSGTGADIQYF; cdr3_nt: TGCGCCAGCAGTGATTCCGGGACAGGGGCGGACATTCAGTACTTC
clone_size: NA; j_call: TRBJ2-7; v_call: TRBV9; d_call: TRBD1; cdr3_aa: CASSAGQVPYEQYF; cdr3_nt: TGTGCCAGCAGCGCGGGACAGGTTCCCTACGAGCAGTACTTC
clone_size: few; j_call: TRBJ1-2; v_call: TRBV6-5; d_call: NA; cdr3_aa: CASSYGGAGYGYTF; cdr3_nt: TGTGCCAGCAGTTACGGGGGCGCGGGCTATGGCTACACCTTC
clone_size: many; j_call: TRBJ2-3; v_call: TRBV4-3; d_call: NA; cdr3_aa: CASSQGNTQYF; cdr3_nt: TGCGCCAGCAGCCAGGGGAATACGCAGTATTTT
clone_size: few; j_call: TRBJ2-2; v_call: TRBV19; d_call: TRBD1; cdr3_aa: CASTRGHGGELFF; cdr3_nt: TGTGCCAGTACCAGGGGGCATGGCGGGGAGCTGTTTTTT
clone_size: NA; j_call: TRBJ2-7; v_call: TRBV29-1; d_call: NA; cdr3_aa: CSVGSSYEQYF; cdr3_nt: TGCAGCGTGGGGAGCTCCTACGAGCAGTACTTC
clone_size: few; j_call: TRBJ2-5; v_call: TRBV10-2; d_call: TRBD2; cdr3_aa: CASSPVAGGFGETQYF; cdr3_nt: TGCGCCAGCAGTCCCGTAGCGGGAGGTTTTGGAGAGACCCAGTACTTC
clone_size: many; j_call: TRBJ1-4; v_call: TRBV5-1; d_call: NA; cdr3_aa: CASSPRAGATNEKLFF; cdr3_nt: TGCGCCAGCAGCCCCCGAGCGGGGGCAACTAATGAAAAACTGTTTTTT
clone_size: NA; j_call: TRBJ1-1; v_call: TRBV7-2; d_call: TRBD1; cdr3_aa: CASSFRGRIDTEAFF; cdr3_nt: TGTGCCAGCAGCTTTAGGGGGCGAATCGACACTGAAGCTTTCTTT
clone_size: many; j_call: TRBJ2-7; v_call: TRBV20-1; d_call: TRBD2; cdr3_aa: CSARSGGRATHEQYF; cdr3_nt: TGCAGTGCTAGATCGGGCGGGAGGGCCACCCACGAGCAGTACTTC
clone_size: many; j_call: TRBJ2-3; v_call: TRBV18; d_call: NA; cdr3_aa: CASSRDSTDTQYF; cdr3_nt: TGTGCCAGCTCAAGGGACAGCACAGATACGCAGTATTTT
clone_size: many; j_call: TRBJ2-3; v_call: TRBV7-9; d_call: TRBD1; cdr3_aa: CASSARTGEGTDTQYF; cdr3_nt: TGTGCCAGCAGCGCGCGAACAGGGGAAGGCACAGATACGCAGTATTTT
clone_size: many; j_call: TRBJ1-2; v_call: TRBV28; d_call: NA; cdr3_aa: CASRSLWEHTF; cdr3_nt: TGTGCCAGCAGATCCCTTTGGGAGCACACCTTC
clone_size: many; j_call: TRBJ2-7; v_call: TRBV28; d_call: NA; cdr3_aa: CASSFAQPPPYEQYF; cdr3_nt: TGTGCCAGCAGTTTTGCCCAGCCCCCGCCTTACGAGCAGTACTTC
clone_size: many; j_call: TRBJ1-6; v_call: TRBV7-3; d_call: NA; cdr3_aa: CASSLSRRDSPLHF; cdr3_nt: TGTGCCAGCAGCTTAAGTCGAAGGGATTCACCCCTCCACTTT
clone_size: many; j_call: TRBJ2-3; v_call: TRBV12-3/TRBV12-4; d_call: NA; cdr3_aa: CASSLVIGISDTQYF; cdr3_nt: TGTGCCAGCAGTTTAGTTATCGGCATCTCAGATACGCAGTATTTT
clone_size: NA; j_call: TRBJ2-6; v_call: TRBV20-1; d_call: TRBD1; cdr3_aa: CSASLSGQGANVRTF; cdr3_nt: TGCAGTGCTAGTTTGTCGGGACAGGGGGCCAACGTCCGGACTTTC
clone_size: few; j_call: TRBJ2-3; v_call: TRBV7-2; d_call: NA; cdr3_aa: CASSLFEGRTDTQYF; cdr3_nt: TGTGCCAGCAGCTTGTTCGAGGGCCGGACAGATACGCAGTATTTT
clone_size: few; j_call: TRBJ1-2; v_call: TRBV12-3/TRBV12-4; d_call: TRBD1; cdr3_aa: CASSWPSRTGTNYGYTF; cdr3_nt: TGTGCCAGCAGTTGGCCTAGTCGGACAGGGACAAACTATGGCTACACCTTC
clone_size: many; j_call: TRBJ2-7; v_call: TRBV18; d_call: NA; cdr3_aa: CASSPKRMGSEQYF; cdr3_nt: TGTGCCAGCTCACCCAAACGAATGGGTTCCGAGCAGTACTTC
clone_size: many; j_call: TRBJ2-1; v_call: TRBV27; d_call: TRBD2; cdr3_aa: CASSESGRAFEQFF; cdr3_nt: TGTGCCAGCAGTGAAAGCGGGAGGGCCTTCGAGCAGTTCTTC
clone_size: many; j_call: TRBJ1-1; v_call: TRBV4-3; d_call: NA; cdr3_aa: CASSQGQIMNTEAFF; cdr3_nt: TGCGCCAGCAGCCAAGGACAGATCATGAACACTGAAGCTTTCTTT
clone_size: NA; j_call: TRBJ1-3; v_call: TRBV27; d_call: NA; cdr3_aa: CASSPIGSSGNTIYF; cdr3_nt: TGTGCCAGCAGTCCAATAGGCAGCTCTGGAAACACCATATATTTT
clone_size: many; j_call: TRBJ1-2; v_call: TRBV12-3/TRBV12-4; d_call: NA; cdr3_aa: CASKGLYGYTF; cdr3_nt: TGTGCCAGCAAGGGACTCTATGGCTACACCTTC
clone_size: NA; j_call: TRBJ2-1; v_call: TRBV10-3; d_call: NA; cdr3_aa: CAISHNSYGHNEQFF; cdr3_nt: TGTGCCATCAGCCACAACTCCTACGGACACAATGAGCAGTTCTTC
clone_size: NA; j_call: TRBJ2-2; v_call: TRBV11-2; d_call: TRBD1; cdr3_aa: CASSYTQGSGELFF; cdr3_nt: TGTGCCAGCAGCTACACACAGGGGTCCGGGGAGCTGTTTTTT
clone_size: NA; j_call: TRBJ1-1; v_call: TRBV18; d_call: NA; cdr3_aa: CASSSQNTEAFF; cdr3_nt: TGTGCCAGCTCATCACAGAACACTGAAGCTTTCTTT
clone_size: many; j_call: TRBJ2-3; v_call: TRBV19; d_call: TRBD1; cdr3_aa: CASTPGTEKRTDTQYF; cdr3_nt: TGTGCCAGTACCCCCGGGACAGAAAAACGCACAGATACGCAGTATTTT